The present TCR beta chain was sequenced within a study of blood T cell repertoires in COVID-19 (dated by TCRdb to the early 2020s). Notes on the research overall: Samples covering the acute and convalescent phases of COVID-19 were provided by collaborators in the United States, Italy and Spain. A freely available public database, intended as a resource for researchers studying the immune response to SARS-CoV-2, is where the repertoires were released. Samples came from the ongoing ImmuneRACE study (first 160 participants) plus 1,254 subjects from 6 global collaborators. The sample metadata nearly always contained a de-identified subject ID, COVID-19 status, age in years and sex. The material from the prospective study consisted of cDNA or gDNA derived from T cells, B-cell-depleted T cells, or PBMCs. Where HLA class I and class II types were available, the types were taken from metadata supplied by the sample provider, not from assay-based typing. The dataset comprised deeply sampled blood TCRbeta repertoires from subjects exposed to, actively infected with, or recovered from COVID-19. The paper's findings and limits, for the study overall: Clinical and demographic metadata were provided uncurated, with the amount varying by source and participant.

Whole blood was collected in K2EDTA tubes by collaborating institutions according to the institutions' own protocols. For TCRbeta analysis, collaborator samples were shipped as frozen whole blood, as isolated PBMCs, or as DNA extracted from either sample type. As concerns this clone: This clone's antigen is unknown. No base quality values were provided; no much bigger clone lies one nucleotide off.

TCRbeta CDR3 regions were amplified from genomic DNA using the immunoSEQ Assay, a bias-controlled multiplex PCR. Regarding the original processing steps: The number of nucleated cells in each sample was estimated from the amplification of reference gene primers within the assay. To quantify the absolute abundance of each unique TCRbeta CDR3 rearrangement, sequence reads were collapsed and filtered. Productive Simpson clonality was computed per sample as the square root of Simpson's diversity index over productive rearrangements. TCRdb retrieved this table from immuneACCESS and kept in-frame rearrangements only. Not all clones are present; in checked studies, unresolved V genes account for under half, and no reason is known for the remainder. V, J and clone size reflect that table, while D and trimming were determined from the DNA. The sample table contains around 170,000 clones; only one count was recorded for nearly 80% of them. The top ten clonotypes cover 11% to 15% of the sample.

The CDR3 sequence holds 13 residues, the cysteine and phenylalanine included. Solely the CDR3 DNA is kept, with 39 bases framed from the first base. CDR1 and CDR2 were assigned from the germline V gene as SGHRS and YFSETQ. Relative to germline, V is 3 bases shorter and J is 1 base shorter, with 7 bases between their ends. This clonotype originated in a woman aged 80 or over with acute or convalescent COVID-19. The rearranged segments are TRBV5-1 and TRBJ1-2; possibly the D gene is TRBD1, per 5 matching bases. Sequenced input: peripheral blood. The DNA is as follows: TGCGCCAGCAGCTCGACAGTTAACTATGGCTACACCTTC. This yields the protein CASSSTVNYGYTF.